This entry features one T cell receptor beta chain sequence. This sample was included in a study of T-cell reconstitution after alpha-beta-depleted transplantation in children. J was trimmed by 4 bases and V by 0 bases; bases with no gene match: 8. Germline loops: CDR1 MGHRA, CDR2 YSYEKL. CDR3 length: 17 amino acids. Preparation of the TCRbeta library involved a method that used unique molecular identifiers. From the PCR reads, TCRdb called clonotypes with MiXCR, one entry per CDR3 protein. The table lists hundreds of thousands of distinct CDR3 sequences, over 9.5% of them singletons. This clonotype was sampled from a human donor who donated a stem cell graft to a child with acute myeloid leukemia. This specimen was PBMCs from the stem cell graft donor, taken from the stem cell graft. The V gene is TRBV4-1, the J gene TRBJ2-1; TRBD2 matches at 8 bases. CDR3 sequence: CASSQDALAGIYNEQFF. Written as DNA, the CDR3 is TGCGCCAGCAGCCAAGACGCTTTAGCGGGAATATACAATGAGCAGTTCTTC.